Following are 3 T cell receptor beta chains from one sample sequenced in a study of shared clonotypes between healthy human individuals. Here immunoSEQ multiplex PCR was the method, and the copy in TCRdb shows in-frame clones only, minus some. The table has approximately 440,000 clones, approximately 80% seen once. The specimen was PBMCs. These receptors were collected from a woman aged 40 to 50 in good health. Some clones in this sample may be carry-over from other donors' samples.

CDR3 loop: CASSPVLQGTYTF. The CDR3 DNA follows: TGTGCCAGCAGCCCCGTCCTTCAGGGGACCTACACCTTC. The chain employs TRBV27 and TRBJ1-2; D possibly corresponds to TRBD1 (6 bases). Germline V gene sequence: CDR1 MNHEY, CDR2 SMNVEV (reference sequence). The CDR3 consists of 13 residues. V was pared by 6 bases and J by 10 bases, with 18 bases between.

The J gene is TRBJ2-7, the V gene TRBV15; 8 positions match TRBD2. The V segment lost 1 base and the J segment 1 base; nucleotides outside the gene matches: 3. The CDR3 runs to 15 residues. Germline V gene sequence: CDR1 LNHNV, CDR2 YYDKDF (reference sequence). The CDR3 reads CATSRAGTRSYEQYF. The CDR3 DNA sequence: TGTGCCACCAGCAGAGCAGGGACTAGATCCTACGAGCAGTACTTC.

This clone occurred many times. The same CDR3 is also encoded by other DNA sequences in this sample. DNA of the CDR3: TGTGCCAGCAGCTTATCCGGCGGGAGGGGTGAGCAGTTCTTC. Amino acid sequence: CASSLSGGRGEQFF. The rearrangement uses TRBV11-2 and TRBJ2-1, with TRBD2 matching over 9 bases. Germline CDR1 SGHAT, CDR2 FQNNGV. Trimming removed 2 bases from V and 9 bases from J; junction bases left unmatched: 5. The CDR3 is 14 residues long. The full variable domain, rest sourced from reference TRBV11-2 and TRBJ2-1, is EAGVAQSPRYKIIEKRQSVAFWCNPISGHATLYWYQQILGQGPKLLIQFQNNGVVDDSQLPKDRFSAERLKGVDSTLKIQPAKLEDSAVYLCASSLSGGRGEQFFGPGTRLTVL.